The next 24 T cell receptor beta chains were all read from a single sample in a study of cytomegalovirus exposure and HLA in healthy donors. The PCR ran on 60 Vbeta and 13 Jbeta primers. The data were produced by immunoSEQ multiplex PCR, yet TCRdb's version contains in-frame clones alone and is incomplete. The sample carries roughly 110,000 clones, more than 70% recorded once. The sample was PBMCs. These receptors were collected from a man aged 40-49 years in good health and CMV-seronegative.

This chain connects TRBV19 to TRBJ2-7; D call uncertain. V was pared by 3 bases and J by 3 bases, with 9 bases between. The CDR3 length is 13 residues. From germline, CDR1 is LNHDA and CDR2 SQIVND (reference sequence). CDR3 sequence: CASSIARNYEQYF. The CDR3 DNA follows: TGTGCCAGTAGTATTGCGCGGAACTACGAGCAGTACTTC.

The chain couples TRBV10-3 to TRBJ2-7; 8 positions match TRBD1. V lost 6 bases and J lost 0; bases outside the gene matches: 7. The CDR3 covers 15 residues. Germline V CDR1 and CDR2: ENHRY, SYGVKD. In DNA form, the CDR3 reads TGTGCCATCAGCCGACGGACAGGGACCTCCTACGAGCAGTACTTC. Translated: CAISRRTGTSYEQYF.

The gene calls are TRBV29-1 and TRBJ2-7, with 11 positions matching TRBD1. The germline V gene has CDR1 SQVTM and CDR2 ANQGSEA. Trimming removed 6 bases from V and 6 bases from J; junction bases left unmatched: 4. The CDR3 is made up of 12 amino acids. In DNA, the CDR3 is TGCAGCGTGGACAGGGGGCTTGGCGAGCAGTACTTC. It encodes CSVDRGLGEQYF.

The J gene is TRBJ2-1, the V gene TRBV5-1; TRBD2 matches at 10 bases. The germline gives CDR1 SGHRS, CDR2 YFSETQ. V trimming: 2 bases; J trimming: 7 bases; junction bases outside the gene matches: 6. The CDR3 sequence is 15 residues long. The CDR3 DNA reads as TGCGCCAGCAGCTTAAGCGGGGGGGCAAGGAATGAGCAGTTCTTC. Translating it yields CASSLSGGARNEQFF.

The V call is TRBV2, the J call TRBJ2-7; D is uncertain. The CDR3 consists of 14 residues. V dropped 7 bases and J dropped 0 bases, with 13 bases sitting between them. The germline V gene has CDR1 SNHLY and CDR2 FYNNEI. CDR3: CASTLTSVSYEQYF. CDR3 DNA: TGTGCCAGCACCCTCACCTCAGTCTCCTACGAGCAGTACTTC. Variable domain in full (rest from reference TRBV2 and TRBJ2-7): EPEVTQTPSHQVTQMGQEVILRCVPISNHLYFYWYRQILGQKVEFLVSFYNNEISEKSEIFDDQFSVERPDGSNFTLKIRSTKLEDSAMYFCASTLTSVSYEQYFGPGTRLTVT.

As for this clone: A read error may produce the germline difference seen at one junction end. The chain uses TRBV7-9 and TRBJ1-1, with a possible D match to TRBD1 (5 bases). CDR1 SEHNR and CDR2 FQNEAQ come from the germline V gene (reference sequence). This CDR3 has 15 amino acids. The CDR3 DNA is TGTTCCAGCAGCTCAGATCTCGCAGGGCTCACTGAAGCTTTCTTT. Amino acids: CSSSSDLAGLTEAFF.

V is TRBV5-5 and J is TRBJ2-2, with 9 bases lining up with TRBD2. The CDR3 length is 17 residues. CDR1 and CDR2 from the germline V gene are SGHKS and YYEKEE (reference sequence). V lost 1 base to trimming and J lost 5 bases; unmatched junction nucleotides: 9. The CDR3 nucleotides read TGTGCCAGCAGCTTGCAAAGCGGGGGGAGTAGGACCGGGGAGCTGTTTTTT. It codes for CASSLQSGGSRTGELFF.

The chain joins TRBV5-4 to TRBJ2-5; D remains unclear. CDR3 length: 14 residues. The V end lost 1 base, the J end lost 1 base, and 8 bases lay between the germline ends. Germline V lookup: CDR1 SGHNT, CDR2 YYREEE (reference sequence). CDR3 region: CASSLPGTQETQYF. In DNA form, the CDR3 reads TGTGCCAGCAGCTTGCCAGGTACCCAAGAGACCCAGTACTTC. Supplemented by reference TRBV5-4 and TRBJ2-5, the full variable domain reads ETGVTQSPTHLIKTRGQQVTLRCSSQSGHNTVSWYQQALGQGPQFIFQYYREEENGRGNFPPRFSGLQFPNYSSELNVNALELDDSALYLCASSLPGTQETQYFGPGTRLLVL.

V gene TRBV2 combines with J gene TRBJ2-1; no reliable D call. The CDR3 has 15 residues. CDR1 SNHLY and CDR2 FYNNEI come from the germline V gene. Trimming left V 3 bases short and J 8 bases short, with 17 bases between. The CDR3, as DNA: TGTGCCAGCAGTGAGTGGCTAGAGGTATCCGATGAGCAGTTCTTC. It codes for CASSEWLEVSDEQFF.

The chain uses TRBV27 and TRBJ1-5, with D possibly matching TRBD1 (6 bases). The CDR3 has 15 residues. V was clipped by 2 bases and J by 0 bases, with 8 bases between them. CDR1 and CDR2 (germline): MNHEY, SMNVEV (reference sequence). The CDR3 DNA sequence: TGTGCCAGCAGTTTACAGGGGATTAGCAATCAGCCCCAGCATTTT. Its protein is CASSLQGISNQPQHF.

This chain uses TRBV6-5 with TRBJ1-5; 7 bases line up with TRBD1. Germline assignment: CDR1 MNHEY and CDR2 SVGAGI. Germline trimming cut 4 bases from V and 2 bases from J; bases unmatched to any gene: 5. The CDR3 has 15 amino acids. The CDR3 region has the DNA TGTGCCAGCAGTTCCAGGGGGGCTGGCAATCAGCCCCAGCATTTT. Its protein product is CASSSRGAGNQPQHF.

This chain connects TRBV15 to TRBJ1-2; D might be TRBD1 (5 bases). Germline V gene sequence: CDR1 LNHNV, CDR2 YYDKDF (reference sequence). Trimming cost V 0 bases and J 8 bases, with 13 bases left between them. The length of the CDR3 is 14 residues. The CDR3 DNA follows: TGTGCCACCAGCAGAGATGTAAGGGGCGCCGGCTACACCTTC. This translates into CATSRDVRGAGYTF.

The chain carries TRBV7-8 and TRBJ1-1; D might be TRBD1 (5 bases). The germline V gene has CDR1 SGHVS and CDR2 FQNEAQ. Trimming removed 4 bases from V and 0 bases from J, with 21 bases in between. The CDR3 runs to 18 residues. The CDR3 DNA sequence: TGTGCCAGCAGCTCCAATCTCGTAACCCCGGGGGTGAACACTGAAGCTTTCTTT. Its protein product is CASSSNLVTPGVNTEAFF.

This rearrangement joins TRBV5-4 to TRBJ1-2, with TRBD1 as a possible D gene (6 bases). V lost 4 bases and J 6 bases, leaving 10 bases between the germline ends. Germline lookup yields CDR1 SGHNT and CDR2 YYREEE (reference sequence). This CDR3 has 12 amino acids. CDR3 nucleotide sequence: TGTGCCAGCAGCCCCCAGGGGCATGGCTACACCTTC. Encoded protein: CASSPQGHGYTF.

With regard to this clone: Relative to the germline gene, one junction end is altered; a read error may explain this. This sequence joins TRBV7-2 and TRBJ2-1; TRBD2 aligns across 7 bases. This CDR3 has 12 amino acids. Germline CDR1 reads SGHTA; CDR2 reads FQGNSA. CDR3: CASSLADPGRIF. CDR3 in DNA: TGTGCCAGCAGCTTAGCGGACCCCGGGAGGATCTTC.

This clone was observed a handful of times. This chain links TRBV4-1 with TRBJ2-2; 7 bases agree with TRBD2. Germline trimming cut 0 bases from V and 4 bases from J; bases unmatched to any gene: 2. The CDR3 is 15 residues long. Germline V CDR1 and CDR2: MGHRA, YSYEKL. The CDR3 bases are TGCGCCAGCAGCCAAGAGGGAGGGTTCACCGGGGAGCTGTTTTTT. Translated, it gives CASSQEGGFTGELFF.

The chain uses TRBV7-8 and TRBJ1-1; no clear D gene. CDR3 length equals 13 residues. Germline values: CDR1 SGHVS, CDR2 FQNEAQ. Trimming removed 5 bases from V and 2 bases from J, with 9 bases in between. CDR3 coding DNA: TGTGCCAGCAGCCCCCACCTAAACACTGAAGCTTTCTTT. Translation: CASSPHLNTEAFF.

The chain employs TRBV27 and TRBJ2-5; TRBD2 agrees at 9 bases. This CDR3 comprises 16 residues. Germline V lookup: CDR1 MNHEY, CDR2 SMNVEV (reference sequence). The junction had 12 bases not matched to a gene; V was cut back by 8 bases and J by 2 bases. The CDR3 region is CASGNPLAGIQETQYF. Written as DNA, the CDR3 is TGTGCCAGCGGTAATCCTCTAGCGGGGATACAAGAGACCCAGTACTTC.

J is TRBJ2-1 and V is TRBV2; 13 nucleotides align to TRBD2. Germline V lookup: CDR1 SNHLY, CDR2 FYNNEI. The CDR3 consists of 18 residues. Trimming cost V 4 bases and J 0 bases; bases outside gene matches: 6. The CDR3 is CASSVTSGGTSSYNEQFF. The CDR3 region has the DNA TGTGCCAGCAGTGTGACTAGCGGGGGGACCAGCTCCTACAATGAGCAGTTCTTC.

The CDR3 nucleotides read TGTGCCAGTAGTATCGGCGGGACAACTAATGAAAAACTGTTTTTT. Amino acids: CASSIGGTTNEKLFF. This chain connects TRBV19 to TRBJ1-4; D is unclear. Between the trimmed V and J ends, which lost 3 bases and 0 bases, there was a span of 8 bases. The germline V gene has CDR1 LNHDA and CDR2 SQIVND (reference sequence). The CDR3 runs 15 residues.

The chain couples TRBV7-6 to TRBJ2-5; the D is unclear. The CDR3 consists of 14 residues. V was cut by 2 bases and J by 5 bases, with 12 bases left in between. Germline values: CDR1 SGHVS, CDR2 FNYEAQ. CDR3 coding DNA: TGTGCCAGCAGCTTATCTCCCGACGGGGAGACCCAGTACTTC. Amino acids: CASSLSPDGETQYF.

The chain joins TRBV6-6 to TRBJ1-1, with TRBD1 identical over 10 bases. V shed 4 bases and J 4 bases; nucleotides not matched to a gene: 3. This CDR3 spans 14 amino acids. The germline V gene encodes CDR1 MNHNY and CDR2 SVGAGI (reference sequence). CDR3 amino acids: CASSSTGGFTEAFF. As DNA, the CDR3 is TGTGCCAGCAGTTCGACAGGGGGCTTCACTGAAGCTTTCTTT.

The chain has TRBV7-6 and TRBJ2-5; 8 bases line up with TRBD2. CDR3 size: 15 residues. The J segment lost 5 bases and the V segment lost 3 bases, leaving 8 bases of the junction unmatched. Germline V gene lookup returns CDR1 SGHVS and CDR2 FNYEAQ. The CDR3 protein is CASSFVSGGEETQYF. CDR3 nucleotides: TGTGCCAGCAGCTTCGTGAGCGGGGGAGAGGAGACCCAGTACTTC.

The V gene is TRBV6-1, the J gene TRBJ1-4; D uncertain. Germline V gene sequence: CDR1 MNHNS, CDR2 SASEGT. This CDR3 comprises 15 residues. Trimming cost V 0 bases and J 3 bases, with 8 bases left between them. CDR3 sequence (DNA): TGTGCCAGCAGTGAAGCCGCGGGGTCTAATGAAAAACTGTTTTTT. It encodes CASSEAAGSNEKLFF.